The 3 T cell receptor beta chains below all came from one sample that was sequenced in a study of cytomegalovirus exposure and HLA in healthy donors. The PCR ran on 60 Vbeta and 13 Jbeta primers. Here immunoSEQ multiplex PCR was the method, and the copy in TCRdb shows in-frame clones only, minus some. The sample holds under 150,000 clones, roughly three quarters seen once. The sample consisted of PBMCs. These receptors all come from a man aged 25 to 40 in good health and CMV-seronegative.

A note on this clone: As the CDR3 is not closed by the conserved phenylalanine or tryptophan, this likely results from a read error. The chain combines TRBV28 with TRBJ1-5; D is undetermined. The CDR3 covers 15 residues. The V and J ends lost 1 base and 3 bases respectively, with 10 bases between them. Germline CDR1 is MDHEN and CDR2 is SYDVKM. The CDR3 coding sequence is TGTGCCAGCAGTTTATTGGCGAGGGTCAATCAGCCCCAGCATGTT. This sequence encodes CASSLLARVNQPQHV.

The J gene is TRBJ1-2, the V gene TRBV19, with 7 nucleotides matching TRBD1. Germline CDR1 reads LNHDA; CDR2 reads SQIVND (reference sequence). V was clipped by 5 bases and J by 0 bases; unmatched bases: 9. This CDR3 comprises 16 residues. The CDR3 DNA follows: TGTGCCAGTAGTGCGCCCCCGGGACAGACTAACTATGGCTACACCTTC. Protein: CASSAPPGQTNYGYTF. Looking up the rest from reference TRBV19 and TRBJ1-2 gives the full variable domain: DGGITQSPKYLFRKEGQNVTLSCEQNLNHDAMYWYRQDPGQGLRLIYYSQIVNDFQKGDIAEGYSVSREKKESFPLTVTSAQKNPTAFYLCASSAPPGQTNYGYTFGSGTRLTVV.

The CDR3 DNA sequence: TGTGCCAGCAGTGGGACAGGGATGGGAACCTACGAGCAGTACTTC. This codes for CASSGTGMGTYEQYF. J is TRBJ2-7 and V is TRBV2; 8 nucleotides match TRBD1. V lost 4 bases and J lost 2; bases outside the gene matches: 7. Germline CDR1 and CDR2: SNHLY and FYNNEI. The CDR3 runs to 15 residues.